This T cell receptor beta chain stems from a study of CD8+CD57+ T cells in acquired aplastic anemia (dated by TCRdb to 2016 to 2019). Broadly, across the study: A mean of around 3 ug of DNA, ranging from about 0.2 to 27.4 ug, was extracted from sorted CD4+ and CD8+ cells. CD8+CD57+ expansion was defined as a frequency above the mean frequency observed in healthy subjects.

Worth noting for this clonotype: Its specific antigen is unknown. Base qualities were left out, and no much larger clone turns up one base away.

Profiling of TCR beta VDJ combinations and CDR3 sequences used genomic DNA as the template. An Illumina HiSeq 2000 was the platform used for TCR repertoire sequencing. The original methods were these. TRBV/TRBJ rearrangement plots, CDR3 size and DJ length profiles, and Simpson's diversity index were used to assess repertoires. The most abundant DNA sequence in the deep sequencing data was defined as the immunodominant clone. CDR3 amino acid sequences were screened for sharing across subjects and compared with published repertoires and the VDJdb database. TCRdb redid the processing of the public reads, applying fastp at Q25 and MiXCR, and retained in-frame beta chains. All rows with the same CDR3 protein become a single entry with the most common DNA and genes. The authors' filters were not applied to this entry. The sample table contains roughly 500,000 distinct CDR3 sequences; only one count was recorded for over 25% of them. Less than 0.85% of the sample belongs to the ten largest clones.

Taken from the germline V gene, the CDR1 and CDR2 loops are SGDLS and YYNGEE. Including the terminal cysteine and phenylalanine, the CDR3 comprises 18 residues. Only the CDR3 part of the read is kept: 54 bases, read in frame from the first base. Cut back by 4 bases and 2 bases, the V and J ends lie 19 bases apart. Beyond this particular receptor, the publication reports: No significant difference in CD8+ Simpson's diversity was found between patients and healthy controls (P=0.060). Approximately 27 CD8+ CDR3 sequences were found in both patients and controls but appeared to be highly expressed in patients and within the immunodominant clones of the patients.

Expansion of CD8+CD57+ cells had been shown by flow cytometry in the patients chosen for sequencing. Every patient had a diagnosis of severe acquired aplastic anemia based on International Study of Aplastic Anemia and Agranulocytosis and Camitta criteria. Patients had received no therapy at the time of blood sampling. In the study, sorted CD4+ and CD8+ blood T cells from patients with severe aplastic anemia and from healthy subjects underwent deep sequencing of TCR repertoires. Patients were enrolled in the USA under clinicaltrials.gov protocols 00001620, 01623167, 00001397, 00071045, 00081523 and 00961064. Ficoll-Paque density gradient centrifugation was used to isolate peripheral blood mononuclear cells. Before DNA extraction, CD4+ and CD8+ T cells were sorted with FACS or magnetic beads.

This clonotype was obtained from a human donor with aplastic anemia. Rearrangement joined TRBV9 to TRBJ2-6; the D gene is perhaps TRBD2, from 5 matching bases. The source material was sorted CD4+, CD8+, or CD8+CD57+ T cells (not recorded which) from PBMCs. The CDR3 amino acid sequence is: CASSPVIRAGTGANVLTF. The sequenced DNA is TGTGCCAGCAGCCCAGTTATTAGGGCGGGCACTGGGGCCAACGTCCTGACTTTC.